This is a list of T cell receptor beta chains from one sample in a study of cytomegalovirus exposure and HLA in healthy donors. Clones were sequenced by immunoSEQ multiplex PCR, and TCRdb holds only the in-frame ones, with some missing. The sample has fewer than 250,000 clones; 70% to 80% are singletons. Source material: PBMCs. The receptors originated from a male donor in good health and CMV-seropositive. Both conserved end residues are part of each CDR3. Fields, in order: V gene, J gene, D gene, clone size, CDR3 DNA, CDR3 protein. The D gene is left open where the match is weak. Clone size appears in some rows only: once, few, many, or a class for an expanded clone.

TRBV5-1	TRBJ2-7	TRBD1	.	TGCGCCAGCAGCGGGACAGGGTCCTCCCTCGAGCAGTACTTC	CASSGTGSSLEQYF
TRBV19	TRBJ1-2	TRBD1	.	TGTGCCAGTAGTGGACAGGGGGTATGGGGCTACACCTTC	CASSGQGVWGYTF
TRBV5-6	TRBJ1-2	TRBD1	.	TGTGCCAGCAGCATCAGACAGGGGGAGGGCGGCTACACCTTC	CASSIRQGEGGYTF
TRBV5-4	TRBJ1-1	TRBD1	once	TGTGCCAGCAGCTTGGCCCCGACAGGGAACCCTGAAGCTTTCTTT	CASSLAPTGNPEAFF
TRBV7-3	TRBJ2-3	TRBD2	.	TGTGCCAGCAGCTTGGGTAGCGGGGCCCAGGATACGCAGTATTTT	CASSLGSGAQDTQYF
TRBV6-4	TRBJ2-7	TRBD2	.	TGTGCCAGCAGTACCACCGGGACTAGCGGGAGTTACGAGCAGTACTTC	CASSTTGTSGSYEQYF
TRBV6-1	TRBJ2-5	.	.	TGTGCCAGCAGTCGGACAGCCCAAGAGACCCAGTACTTC	CASSRTAQETQYF
TRBV7-3	TRBJ1-2	TRBD1	.	TGTGCCAGCAGCCAAGACAGGGACTATGGCTACACCTTC	CASSQDRDYGYTF
TRBV5-1	TRBJ2-3	TRBD2	.	TGCGCCAGCAGCGGGGTAGGGGGACTAGCGTTTTCAGATACGCAGTATTTT	CASSGVGGLAFSDTQYF
TRBV5-4	TRBJ2-1	TRBD2	once	TGTGCCAGCAGCCCGTTAGCGGGAGGGCTTAATGAGCAGTTCTTC	CASSPLAGGLNEQFF
TRBV7-2	TRBJ1-1	.	.	TGTGCCAGCAGCTTCTACAGGGACACTGAAGCTTTCTTT	CASSFYRDTEAFF
TRBV6-1	TRBJ2-1	TRBD2	once	TGTGCCAGCAGTGAAGGACTAGCGGGAGGGATTGAGCAGTTCTTC	CASSEGLAGGIEQFF
TRBV5-4	TRBJ2-1	.	.	TGTGCCAGCAGCTCGGACAACAATGAGCAGTTCTTC	CASSSDNNEQFF
TRBV19	TRBJ2-2	TRBD1	.	TGTGCCAGTAGTATGGGGACAGGGGTTTTAGCCGGGGAGCTGTTTTTT	CASSMGTGVLAGELFF
TRBV7-8	TRBJ2-3	.	.	TGTGCCAGCACCACTGTCCGGGTGACAGATACGCAGTATTTT	CASTTVRVTDTQYF
TRBV9	TRBJ1-4	.	.	TGTGCCAGCAGCGTAGCTATCGGGGAGGGGAATGAAAAACTGTTTTTT	CASSVAIGEGNEKLFF
TRBV19	TRBJ1-2	.	.	TGTGCCAGTAGGGAGAAACGCGGTGAGGGCGTTTATGGCTACACCTTC	CASREKRGEGVYGYTF
TRBV5-1	TRBJ2-5	.	.	TGCGCCAGCAGCTCCTCAGTGGGCCGGGAGACCCAGTACTTC	CASSSSVGRETQYF
TRBV28	TRBJ2-7	.	few	TGTGCCAGCAGTGTCTACAGGGTCTACGAGCAGTACTTC	CASSVYRVYEQYF
TRBV11-2	TRBJ2-5	.	.	TGTGCCAGCAGCTTAGGTCAATTGACTGCCTTAGAAGAGACCCAGTACTTC	CASSLGQLTALEETQYF
TRBV5-1	TRBJ2-1	TRBD2	.	TGCGCCAGCCCTTTCCCGGGACTAGCGGGAGTGGGTGAGCAGTTCTTC	CASPFPGLAGVGEQFF
TRBV9	TRBJ2-1	TRBD1	.	TGTGCCAGCAGCGCACGACAGGGAAGGGACAATGAGCAGTTCTTC	CASSARQGRDNEQFF
TRBV7-2	TRBJ2-7	TRBD2	.	TGTGCCAGCAGCCTAGCGGCTAGATACGAGCAGTACTTC	CASSLAARYEQYF
TRBV9	TRBJ2-7	TRBD2	.	TGTGCCAGCAGCGTAGCTAGCGGGGGGTACGAGCAGTACTTC	CASSVASGGYEQYF
TRBV4-2	TRBJ2-1	TRBD2	.	TGTGCCAGCAGCTCTCAATCTAGCGGGGGAAGGGGTGAGCAGTTCTTC	CASSSQSSGGRGEQFF
TRBV13	TRBJ1-1	TRBD1	.	TGTGCCAGCAACTCCAGACAGGGGGCGCCGACTGAAGCTTTCTTT	CASNSRQGAPTEAFF
TRBV7-8	TRBJ1-5	.	.	TGTGCCAGCAGCTTAATCGGTTCAGGGAAGCATCAGCCCCAGCATTTT	CASSLIGSGKHQPQHF
TRBV18	TRBJ1-1	.	few	TGTGCCAGCTCACTTGGGACACACGAAGCTTTCTTT	CASSLGTHEAFF
TRBV30	TRBJ2-5	TRBD1	few	TGTGCCGGGGACAGGGGCTCCAAAGAGACCCAGTACTTC	CAGDRGSKETQYF
TRBV6-5	TRBJ2-7	.	.	TGTGCCAGCAGTTCTCACACGCTCTCCTACGAGCAGTACTTC	CASSSHTLSYEQYF
TRBV7-2	TRBJ1-2	.	.	TGTGCCAGCAGCTTAAGACCAGGGGTTGTGGGCTATGGCTACACCTTC	CASSLRPGVVGYGYTF
TRBV4-1	TRBJ2-2	TRBD2	.	TGCGCCAGTACTGTCGGGGCGGGAGTTATCAACGGGGAGCTGTTTTTT	CASTVGAGVINGELFF
TRBV5-1	TRBJ1-4	.	.	TGCGCCAGCAGCTTGACAGGGCCTTGGGAAGAAAAACTGTTTTTT	CASSLTGPWEEKLFF
TRBV13	TRBJ2-7	.	.	TGTGCCAGCAGCTTCCGGGACACCTCCTACGAGCAGTACTTC	CASSFRDTSYEQYF
TRBV6-4	TRBJ2-7	TRBD2	.	TGTGCCAGCAGTTACGGACTAGCCCTCTCCTACGAGCAGTACTTC	CASSYGLALSYEQYF
TRBV7-2	TRBJ2-1	.	.	TGTGCCAGCAGACAGCCCTCCTACAATGAGCAGTTCTTC	CASRQPSYNEQFF
TRBV7-2	TRBJ2-7	TRBD1	.	TGTGCCAGCAGCTCCGGACAGGGAACGTTCAACGAGCAGTACTTC	CASSSGQGTFNEQYF
TRBV2	TRBJ1-1	.	.	TGTGCCAGCAGTGCTCGGACTGGAATGAACACTGAAGCTTTCTTT	CASSARTGMNTEAFF
TRBV10-3	TRBJ2-5	.	.	TGTGCCATCAGTGTCGAGGGGGGACTACAAGAGACCCAGTACTTC	CAISVEGGLQETQYF
TRBV29-1	TRBJ1-2	.	.	TGCAGCGTTGAAGGGCAGGGCGGCTATGGCTACACCTTC	CSVEGQGGYGYTF
TRBV18	TRBJ1-2	.	.	TGTGCCAGCTCACCGATCGGGGGTTTGGACTATGGCTACACCTTC	CASSPIGGLDYGYTF
TRBV23-1	TRBJ2-6	.	.	TGCGCCAGCAGTCAATCTAAGCGACTGTCTGGGGCCAACGTCCTGACTTTC	CASSQSKRLSGANVLTF
TRBV27	TRBJ1-2	TRBD1	few	TGTGCCAGCAGTTTAGGGACAGGCTATGGCTACACCTTC	CASSLGTGYGYTF
TRBV4-2	TRBJ2-5	.	.	TGTGCCAGCAGCCAAGATACCGGGGAAGAGACCCAGTACTTC	CASSQDTGEETQYF
TRBV28	TRBJ2-3	.	.	TGTGCCAGCAGCCGGAGAAATGAGGAACACTTAACCACAGATACGCAGTATTTT	CASSRRNEEHLTTDTQYF